These 10 T cell receptor beta chains originate from one sample sequenced in a study of PD-1 blockade in classical Hodgkin lymphoma. Using immunoSEQ multiplex PCR, the repertoire was profiled, and TCRdb retains in-frame clones only, with some absent. Among about 110,000 clones, 80% to 90% were seen once, and the ten largest hold nearly 20%. Each patient experienced a relapse that followed autologous stem cell transplantation, and brentuximab vedotin exposure varied. The sample in question was peripheral blood mononuclear cells (PBMCs), obtained before the second cycle of nivolumab. All receptors come from a human donor with classical Hodgkin lymphoma.

The rearrangement uses TRBV7-8 and TRBJ1-1, with D uncertain. Germline-derived CDR1 and CDR2 are SGHVS and FQNEAQ. V was clipped by 5 bases and J by 4 bases, with 11 bases between them. The CDR3 loop spans 13 amino acids. CDR3 in amino acids: CASSAKQSTEAFF. Here the CDR3 DNA reads TGTGCCAGCAGCGCAAAACAGTCCACTGAAGCTTTCTTT.

The V and J genes are TRBV7-9 and TRBJ2-3; D could derive from TRBD1 or TRBD2 (5 bases each). The CDR3 extends over 17 amino acids. V lost 5 bases to trimming and J lost 5 bases, with 23 bases between them. Germline lookup yields CDR1 SEHNR and CDR2 FQNEAQ (reference sequence). The CDR3 nucleotides are TGTGCCAGCAGCCCGCCCTTGCCGGGACCGCTTCAAGATACGCAGTATTTT. Translating it yields CASSPPLPGPLQDTQYF.

This clone was detected only a few times. The CDR3 DNA is TGTGCCAGCAGTTATATGGCGAACACTGAAGCTTTCTTT. It translates to CASSYMANTEAFF. The rearrangement joins TRBV28 to TRBJ1-1; no clear D gene. Trimming removed 4 bases at V and 1 base at J, with 7 bases between. The CDR3 sequence is 13 residues long. CDR1 is MDHEN and CDR2 is SYDVKM in the germline V gene.

V usage is TRBV9 and J usage is TRBJ1-2, with a tentative D call TRBD1 (6 bases). This CDR3 has 15 residues. The V end was cut by 0 bases, the J end by 6 bases, with 15 bases between. Germline assignment: CDR1 SGDLS and CDR2 YYNGEE. DNA for the CDR3: TGTGCCAGCAGCGTAGACAACAGGGCTCTTAATGGCTACACCTTC. As protein: CASSVDNRALNGYTF.

The chain couples TRBV30 to TRBJ2-1, with 10 bases matching TRBD2. The length of the CDR3 is 16 residues. CDR1 is GTSNPN, CDR2 SVGIG, per germline (reference sequence). With 1 base clipped from V and 0 bases from J, the junction kept 3 bases outside the gene matches. CDR3 amino acids: CAWSDPSGSSYNEQFF. The CDR3, as DNA: TGTGCCTGGAGTGACCCTAGCGGGAGCTCCTACAATGAGCAGTTCTTC. The full variable domain, rest sourced from reference TRBV30 and TRBJ2-1, is SQTIHQWPATLVQPVGSPLSLECTVEGTSNPNLYWYRQAAGRGLQLLFYSVGIGQISSEVPQNLSASRPQDRQFILSSKKLLLSDSGFYLCAWSDPSGSSYNEQFFGPGTRLTVL.

The rearrangement uses TRBV7-9 and TRBJ1-2; D gene uncertain. The CDR3 consists of 14 residues. The V end lost 1 base, the J end lost 8 bases, and 14 bases lay between the germline ends. Germline loops: CDR1 SEHNR, CDR2 FQNEAQ (reference sequence). The CDR3 bases are TGTGCCAGCAGCTTAGGGGTAGAGTTAGACGGCTACACCTTC. Translated, it gives CASSLGVELDGYTF.

CDR3 sequence (DNA): TGTGCCAGTAGTATTACAGGGGGCGATCAGCCCCAGCATTTT. The encoded protein is CASSITGGDQPQHF. The genes are TRBV19 and TRBJ1-5; 9 bases agree with TRBD1. With V trimmed by 3 bases and J by 5 bases, 2 bases remained unmatched. CDR1 is LNHDA, CDR2 SQIVND, per germline (reference sequence). There are 14 residues in the CDR3.

The rearrangement uses TRBV5-4 and TRBJ2-7; D is perhaps TRBD1 (5 bases). CDR1 is SGHNT, CDR2 YYREEE, per germline (reference sequence). The length of the CDR3 is 15 residues. The ends were cut back, 1 base at V and 4 bases at J, with 15 bases in the middle. The CDR3 coding sequence is TGTGCCAGCAGCTTGCCGGCAGGGCCATCTTACGAGCAGTACTTC. Protein product: CASSLPAGPSYEQYF.

V is TRBV27 and J is TRBJ2-7, with TRBD2 matching over 7 bases. Germline trimming cut 4 bases from V and 3 bases from J; bases unmatched to any gene: 9. Germline V gene lookup returns CDR1 MNHEY and CDR2 SMNVEV (reference sequence). The CDR3 is made up of 15 amino acids. CDR3 amino acids: CASSSPGTTGYEQYF. CDR3 in DNA: TGTGCCAGCAGTTCACCCGGGACTACCGGCTACGAGCAGTACTTC.

This clone came up once. V and J are TRBV6-6 and TRBJ2-7, with TRBD1 identical over 11 bases. Germline V gives CDR1 MNHNY, CDR2 SVGAGI (reference sequence). The CDR3 is 14 amino acids. V dropped 3 bases and J dropped 5; count of bases not matched to a gene: 3. The CDR3 DNA is TGTGCCAGCAGTTATCCGGGACAGGGGGACGAGCAGTACTTC. It translates to CASSYPGQGDEQYF.